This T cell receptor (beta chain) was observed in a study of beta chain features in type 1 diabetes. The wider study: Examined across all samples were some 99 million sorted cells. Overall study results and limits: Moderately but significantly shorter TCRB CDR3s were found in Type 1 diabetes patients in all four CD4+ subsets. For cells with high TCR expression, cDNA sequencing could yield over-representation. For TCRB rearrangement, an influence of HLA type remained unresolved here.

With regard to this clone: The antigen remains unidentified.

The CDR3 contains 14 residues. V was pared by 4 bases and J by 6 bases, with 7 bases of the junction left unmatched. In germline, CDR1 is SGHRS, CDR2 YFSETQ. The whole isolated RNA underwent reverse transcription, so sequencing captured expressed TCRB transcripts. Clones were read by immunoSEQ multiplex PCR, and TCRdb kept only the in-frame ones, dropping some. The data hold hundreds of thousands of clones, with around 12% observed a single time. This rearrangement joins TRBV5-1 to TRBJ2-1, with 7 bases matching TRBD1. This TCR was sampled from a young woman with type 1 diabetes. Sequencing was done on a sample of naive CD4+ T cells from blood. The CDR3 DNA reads TGCGCCAGCAGCAGGGGGACAGATCTCAATGAGCAGTTCTTC. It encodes CASSRGTDLNEQFF.